The next 21 T cell receptor beta chains were all read from a single sample in a study of beta chain features in type 1 diabetes (dated by TCRdb to the late 2010s). The paper as a whole reports these results and caveats: Type 1 diabetes patients showed a moderate but significant shortening of TCRB CDR3 length in all four CD4+ subsets.

These receptors have no known antigen. The receptor library was made with the immunoSEQ multiplex PCR assay. The entire amount of isolated RNA was reverse transcribed using the High Capacity cDNA Reverse Transcription Kit, so the sequenced TCRB transcripts were expressed ones. TCRdb carries this immuneACCESS record with in-frame sequences only. Its versions omit some clonotypes, under half of them owing to an unresolved V gene in the studies checked, with the rest unexplained. In this sample the table shows around 130,000 clones, 16% of which occur a single time. Jointly, the top ten make up less than 3% of the sample. Sequences were obtained from central memory CD4+ T cells from blood. These receptors all come from a man aged 30 to 45 with type 1 diabetes.

This clone was counted a few times. This sequence joins TRBV5-4 and TRBJ2-3; D tentatively fits TRBD1 or TRBD2 (6 bases each). V was clipped by 0 bases and J by 4 bases, with 15 bases between them. Germline loops: CDR1 SGHNT, CDR2 YYREEE (reference sequence). The CDR3 extends over 16 amino acids. The CDR3 region is CASSLDGTGGADTQYF. In nucleotides, the CDR3 is TGTGCCAGCAGCTTGGACGGGACTGGGGGCGCAGATACGCAGTATTTT.

There are many counts of this clone. At the DNA level, this CDR3 is encoded by other sequences in the same sample as well. The rearrangement uses TRBV7-3 and TRBJ2-5, with 7 bases that match TRBD1. There are 18 residues in the CDR3. Germline assignment: CDR1 SGHTA and CDR2 FQGTGA. V trimming: 1 base; J trimming: 4 bases; junction bases outside the gene matches: 15. The CDR3: CASSLRPPDRTGPETQYF. The CDR3 nucleotides read TGTGCCAGCAGCTTAAGGCCCCCGGACAGGACGGGGCCAGAGACCCAGTACTTC. Complete variable domain (other parts from reference TRBV7-3 and TRBJ2-5): GAGVSQTPSNKVTEKGKYVELRCDPISGHTALYWYRQSLGQGPEFLIYFQGTGAADDSGLPNDRFFAVRPEGSVSTLKIQRTERGDSAVYLCASSLRPPDRTGPETQYFGPGTRLLVL.

This clone showed up just a few times. This rearrangement joins TRBV9 to TRBJ2-3; D is perhaps TRBD2 (6 bases). The CDR3 spans 15 residues. Trimming left V 0 bases short and J 1 base short, with 9 bases between. In germline, CDR1 is SGDLS, CDR2 YYNGEE. CDR3 amino acids: CASSVEWGGTDTQYF. In DNA, the CDR3 is TGTGCCAGCAGCGTAGAGTGGGGGGGCACAGATACGCAGTATTTT.

The chain uses TRBV11-2 and TRBJ2-5; no clear D gene. Germline V lookup: CDR1 SGHAT, CDR2 FQNNGV. The CDR3 has 13 residues. Trimming removed 5 bases from V and 5 bases from J, with 12 bases in between. The CDR3 nucleotides read TGTGCCAGCAGCGTTACAGTGAGGGAGACCCAGTACTTC. Translation: CASSVTVRETQYF.

The chain joins TRBV9 to TRBJ2-3; D gene uncertain. V lost 0 bases and J 6 bases, leaving 14 bases between the germline ends. Germline V gene sequence: CDR1 SGDLS, CDR2 YYNGEE. The CDR3 contains 15 residues. CDR3 amino acids: CASSVAATFGDTQYF. DNA of the CDR3: TGTGCCAGCAGCGTAGCAGCGACATTCGGGGATACGCAGTATTTT.

This clone was counted a few times. The V call is TRBV6-5, the J call TRBJ2-1; TRBD1 is a possible D gene (6 bases). Germline assignment: CDR1 MNHEY and CDR2 SVGAGI. V was shortened by 5 bases and J by 7 bases, with 15 bases between the two germline ends. The CDR3 sequence is 14 residues long. The CDR3 sequence is CASSADGGMNEQFF. The CDR3 DNA sequence: TGTGCCAGCAGTGCCGATGGGGGCATGAATGAGCAGTTCTTC.

J is TRBJ1-5 and V is TRBV15; D gene ambiguous. In germline, CDR1 is LNHNV, CDR2 YYDKDF (reference sequence). This CDR3 is built from 15 residues. V was pared by 0 bases and J by 2 bases, with 8 bases between. CDR3 nucleotide sequence: TGTGCCACCAGCAGAGAGAACAGCCGCAATCAGCCCCAGCATTTT. The encoded protein is CATSRENSRNQPQHF.

This clone was observed a few times. The rearrangement links TRBV28 to TRBJ2-7; D remains ambiguous. Trimming cost V 5 bases and J 6 bases, with 11 bases left between them. Germline values: CDR1 MDHEN, CDR2 SYDVKM. The CDR3 sequence is 12 residues long. The CDR3 DNA sequence: TGTGCCAGCAGTGGGCTGCTAGTCGAGCAGTACTTC. Its translation: CASSGLLVEQYF.

The CDR3 nucleotides read TGTGCCAGCAGGCACAGGGACATGGCCAATTCACCCCTCCACTTT. Translated, it gives CASRHRDMANSPLHF. The chain couples TRBV28 to TRBJ1-6; TRBD1 might be the D (6 bases). This CDR3 contains 15 residues. CDR1 and CDR2 from the germline V gene are MDHEN and SYDVKM. The V and J ends lost 6 bases and 7 bases respectively, with 16 bases between them.

V gene TRBV6-1 combines with J gene TRBJ2-4, with 8 bases lining up with TRBD2. V lost 4 bases to trimming and J lost 0 bases; unmatched junction nucleotides: 5. Germline lookup yields CDR1 MNHNS and CDR2 SASEGT. The CDR3 has 16 residues. CDR3 coding DNA: TGTGCCAGCAGTGCTAGCGGGCGGGCAGCCAAAAACATTCAGTACTTC. Translation: CASSASGRAAKNIQYF.

The rearrangement links TRBV7-2 to TRBJ1-3, with unresolved D. This CDR3 is 15 amino acids long. V lost 2 bases to trimming and J lost 0 bases, with 8 bases between them. Germline V lookup: CDR1 SGHTA, CDR2 FQGNSA. The CDR3 is CASSLLPYSGNTIYF. CDR3 DNA sequence: TGTGCCAGCAGCTTACTCCCGTACTCTGGAAACACCATATATTTT.

In this sample, this clone turned up a few times. The gene calls are TRBV30 and TRBJ2-1; 7 bases agree with TRBD1. The CDR3 is 17 amino acids. V lost 3 bases and J lost 3; bases outside the gene matches: 14. Per the germline V gene, CDR1 is GTSNPN and CDR2 is SVGIG (reference sequence). The CDR3 loop reads CAWSPTHRGPNYNEQFF. CDR3 DNA: TGTGCCTGGAGCCCGACCCACAGGGGCCCTAACTACAATGAGCAGTTCTTC.

This chain links TRBV30 with TRBJ2-1; TRBD1 is a possible D gene (6 bases). This CDR3 contains 15 residues. V shed 3 bases and J shed 0 bases, with 12 bases lying between them. CDR1 and CDR2 from the germline V gene are GTSNPN and SVGIG (reference sequence). The CDR3 is CAWSRTGNSYNEQFF. The CDR3 DNA is TGTGCCTGGAGCCGAACAGGGAACTCCTACAATGAGCAGTTCTTC.

CDR3 residues: CASSPPAGGNTIYF. The CDR3 DNA reads TGTGCCAGCAGCCCTCCGGCAGGTGGAAACACCATATATTTT. The chain uses TRBV6-5 and TRBJ1-3; D unresolved. The CDR3 loop spans 14 amino acids. The germline V gene has CDR1 MNHEY and CDR2 SVGAGI. Trimming took off 6 bases at V and 3 bases at J, with 12 bases between the two ends.

CDR3 DNA sequence: TGCAGCGTCCCCAGGGAGGTCGTGACCCAGTACTTC. Amino acids: CSVPREVVTQYF. J is TRBJ2-5 and V is TRBV29-1; D possibly corresponds to TRBD2 (6 bases). With 6 bases removed from V and 7 bases from J, the gap between germline ends came to 15 bases. Germline CDR1 reads SQVTM; CDR2 reads ANQGSEA. This CDR3 comprises 12 residues.

The chain combines TRBV27 with TRBJ2-3, with 14 positions matching TRBD2. V trimming: 6 bases; J trimming: 6 bases; junction bases outside the gene matches: 5. The CDR3 has 15 residues. Germline V gene data show CDR1 as MNHEY and CDR2 as SMNVEV (reference sequence). The CDR3 DNA sequence: TGTGCCAGCAGCCAGGGACTAGCGGGGGTGGATACGCAGTATTTT. Protein product: CASSQGLAGVDTQYF.

The sample holds a few counts of this clone. The chain recombines TRBV5-1 with TRBJ2-2; 8 bases map to TRBD2. This CDR3 spans 16 amino acids. Losses at the gene ends were 4 bases for V and 3 bases for J; bases not matched to a gene: 8. Germline loops: CDR1 SGHRS, CDR2 YFSETQ. CDR3 sequence: CASSPFGLADTGELFF. Written as DNA, the CDR3 is TGCGCCAGCAGCCCTTTCGGACTAGCCGACACCGGGGAGCTGTTTTTT.

The chain is built from TRBV5-1 and TRBJ2-1; no clear D gene. V lost 0 bases and J lost 7, with 8 bases in between. Germline CDR1 and CDR2: SGHRS and YFSETQ. CDR3 length: 13 residues. This chain's CDR3 is CASSLAPGNEQFF. The CDR3 DNA is TGCGCCAGCAGCTTGGCACCTGGGAATGAGCAGTTCTTC.

The chain is built from TRBV30 and TRBJ2-7; D is perhaps TRBD1 (6 bases). CDR1 GTSNPN and CDR2 SVGIG come from the germline V gene (reference sequence). The CDR3 length is 14 residues. Trimming pared 0 bases from V and 4 bases from J, leaving 13 bases between. CDR3 loop: CAWSVPQQGYEQYF. The CDR3 bases are TGTGCCTGGAGTGTTCCACAACAGGGTTACGAGCAGTACTTC.

This chain links TRBV5-6 with TRBJ2-7; D not resolved. The CDR3 extends over 12 amino acids. With 1 base removed from V and 5 bases from J, the gap between germline ends came to 7 bases. The germline CDR1 and CDR2 sequences are SGHDT and YYEEEE. CDR3: CASSLNSDEQYF. The CDR3 nucleotides are TGTGCCAGCAGCTTGAATTCAGACGAGCAGTACTTC.

The sample holds a few counts of this clone. This rearrangement joins TRBV7-2 to TRBJ2-3; unclear D gene. The CDR3 is made up of 12 amino acids. Trimming took off 3 bases at V and 5 bases at J, with 6 bases between the two ends. Germline-derived CDR1 and CDR2 are SGHTA and FQGNSA. The CDR3 nucleotides are TGTGCCAGCAGCTTTTACTTAGATACGCAGTATTTT. Protein: CASSFYLDTQYF.